Below, 4 T cell receptor beta chains from the same sample are listed, as sequenced in a study of cytomegalovirus exposure and HLA in healthy donors. PCR was performed using 60 Vbeta and 13 Jbeta primers. Some clones are missing from TCRdb's copy, which holds only in-frame ones; the method was immunoSEQ multiplex PCR. The table records approximately 59,000 clones, approximately 64% of them present only once. Sequencing used PBMCs. Every receptor here comes from a man aged 35 to 55 in good health and CMV-seropositive.

V and J are TRBV4-1 and TRBJ2-7; D unresolved. The CDR3 totals 13 residues. Germline assignment: CDR1 MGHRA and CDR2 YSYEKL. Trimming pared 0 bases from V and 2 bases from J, leaving 5 bases between. The CDR3 DNA reads TGCGCCAGCAGCCAAGACACTCCCTACGAGCAGTACTTC. Protein: CASSQDTPYEQYF.

The V call is TRBV7-8, the J call TRBJ1-2; D remains ambiguous. The V end was cut by 1 base, the J end by 8 bases, with 17 bases between. CDR3 length: 15 residues. Germline assignment: CDR1 SGHVS and CDR2 FQNEAQ. The CDR3 DNA is TGTGCCAGCAGCTTAGGGGTAGGGTCGACTAGGGGCTACACCTTC. Translating gives CASSLGVGSTRGYTF.

This chain's CDR3 is CASSPEGYNEQFF. In DNA form, the CDR3 reads TGTGCCAGTAGCCCGGAGGGCTACAATGAGCAGTTCTTC. The J gene is TRBJ2-1, the V gene TRBV19, with a possible D match to TRBD2 (6 bases). CDR1 is LNHDA, CDR2 SQIVND, per germline (reference sequence). V gave up 6 bases and J gave up 3 bases, with 9 bases separating them. The CDR3 is made up of 13 amino acids.

The chain has TRBV2 and TRBJ1-5, with a tentative D call TRBD1 (6 bases). V gave up 10 bases and J gave up 11 bases, with 15 bases separating them. Per the germline V gene, CDR1 is SNHLY and CDR2 is FYNNEI. This CDR3 contains 11 residues. CDR3 nucleotide sequence: TGTGCCACCTCACAGGGTAGGACCCAGCATTTT. Translating gives CATSQGRTQHF.